This record covers a single T cell receptor beta chain. This record belongs to a study of blood T cell repertoires in COVID-19. Study-wide background: Italy, Spain and the United States were the sources of the convalescent and acute COVID-19 samples. PBMCs, B-cell-depleted T cells, or T cells were the source of the cDNA or gDNA that made up the material.

Authors' methods: Quantification of nucleated cells was approximated via reference gene primer amplification. Profiled with immunoSEQ multiplex PCR; TCRdb holds only in-frame clones, not every one. V, J and clone size are those of that table, while D and trimming were read from the DNA. The sample includes approximately 440,000 clones, 88% of them seen just once. Germline CDR1 and CDR2: SGHRS and YFSETQ. The CDR3 loop spans 16 amino acids. The germline V and J ends were trimmed by 2 bases and 2 bases, with 13 bases remaining between them. Seattle researchers signed up patients amid active infection and tracked them longitudinally.

The sample taken for sequencing was peripheral blood. The origin of this receptor is a woman aged 50 to 65 with COVID-19, enrolled during active disease. The chain is built from TRBV5-1 and TRBJ2-2; possible D gene TRBD1, 5 bases. Written as DNA, the CDR3 is TGCGCCAGCAGCTTAGGACACACCGCCAACACCGGGGAGCTGTTTTTT. It specifies CASSLGHTANTGELFF.